This is a list of T cell receptor beta chains from one sample in a study of CD8+ T cells in alopecia areata. Data came from immunoSEQ multiplex PCR; TCRdb stores just in-frame clones and leaves some out. The sample shows about 200,000 clones, around 56% of them seen only once. The material sequenced was CD4+ T cells sorted from blood, taken at week 4, from a patient treated with tofacitinib. These TCRs come from a human donor with alopecia areata. Both conserved end residues are part of each CDR3. D genes are given only for firm matches. A row's size may be missing; if present it is once, few, many or a size class.

d_call: NA
clone_size: NA
v_call: TRBV4-2
j_call: TRBJ2-1
cdr3_length: 16
cdr3_aa: CASSQAYRDSYNEQFF
cdr3_nt: TGTGCCAGCAGCCAGGCCTACCGGGACTCTTACAATGAGCAGTTCTTC

d_call: NA
clone_size: NA
v_call: TRBV15
j_call: TRBJ1-5
cdr3_length: 15
cdr3_aa: CATSRGGMPNQPQHF
cdr3_nt: TGTGCCACCAGCAGAGGGGGGATGCCCAATCAGCCCCAGCATTTT

d_call: TRBD2
clone_size: NA
v_call: TRBV7-2
j_call: TRBJ2-5
cdr3_length: 15
cdr3_aa: CASSLGTRRAETQYF
cdr3_nt: TGTGCCAGCAGCTTAGGGACTAGAAGGGCCGAGACCCAGTACTTC

d_call: NA
clone_size: NA
v_call: TRBV30
j_call: TRBJ2-4
cdr3_length: 15
cdr3_aa: CAWSKKSGPKNIQYF
cdr3_nt: TGTGCCTGGAGTAAGAAGAGCGGGCCCAAAAACATTCAGTACTTC

d_call: NA
clone_size: NA
v_call: TRBV2
j_call: TRBJ2-3
cdr3_length: 12
cdr3_aa: CASSDFTDTQYF
cdr3_nt: TGTGCCAGCAGTGACTTCACAGATACGCAGTATTTT

d_call: TRBD1
clone_size: NA
v_call: TRBV7-9
j_call: TRBJ1-2
cdr3_length: 15
cdr3_aa: CASSFLDRESYGYTF
cdr3_nt: TGTGCCAGCAGCTTCTTGGACAGGGAGTCCTATGGCTACACCTTC

d_call: NA
clone_size: few
v_call: TRBV6-1
j_call: TRBJ1-2
cdr3_length: 17
cdr3_aa: CASSEARDSRINYGYTF
cdr3_nt: TGTGCCAGCAGTGAAGCGAGGGACTCACGTATTAACTATGGCTACACCTTC

d_call: TRBD1
clone_size: few
v_call: TRBV4-3
j_call: TRBJ2-3
cdr3_length: 13
cdr3_aa: CASSQDREDTQYF
cdr3_nt: TGCGCCAGCAGCCAGGACAGGGAGGATACGCAGTATTTT

d_call: TRBD1
clone_size: NA
v_call: TRBV29-1
j_call: TRBJ2-2
cdr3_length: 17
cdr3_aa: CSVEDRADRGLAGELFF
cdr3_nt: TGCAGCGTTGAAGATCGAGCGGACAGGGGGCTAGCCGGGGAGCTGTTTTTT

d_call: NA
clone_size: NA
v_call: TRBV4-1
j_call: TRBJ2-3
cdr3_length: 17
cdr3_aa: CASSQSEVGASTDTQYF
cdr3_nt: TGCGCCAGCAGCCAGAGTGAGGTGGGGGCTAGCACAGATACGCAGTATTTT

d_call: NA
clone_size: NA
v_call: TRBV5-6
j_call: TRBJ2-1
cdr3_length: 15
cdr3_aa: CASSPGGRVYNEQFF
cdr3_nt: TGTGCCAGCAGCCCCGGGGGGCGTGTTTACAATGAGCAGTTCTTC

d_call: TRBD1
clone_size: NA
v_call: TRBV5-1
j_call: TRBJ1-1
cdr3_length: 15
cdr3_aa: CASSPSGQGGTEAFF
cdr3_nt: TGCGCCAGCAGCCCCTCAGGACAGGGAGGCACTGAAGCTTTCTTT

d_call: NA
clone_size: NA
v_call: TRBV30
j_call: TRBJ1-5
cdr3_length: 12
cdr3_aa: CAWSVAETVLHF
cdr3_nt: TGTGCCTGGAGTGTAGCTGAAACGGTTCTGCATTTT

d_call: NA
clone_size: NA
v_call: TRBV7-8
j_call: TRBJ2-3
cdr3_length: 13
cdr3_aa: CASRGRQEDTQYF
cdr3_nt: TGTGCCAGCCGAGGACGGCAGGAGGATACGCAGTATTTT

d_call: NA
clone_size: NA
v_call: TRBV9
j_call: TRBJ2-3
cdr3_length: 13
cdr3_aa: CASSVGGADTQYF
cdr3_nt: TGTGCCAGCAGCGTAGGGGGTGCAGATACGCAGTATTTT

d_call: NA
clone_size: NA
v_call: TRBV25-1
j_call: TRBJ2-2
cdr3_length: 16
cdr3_aa: CASQQGEGIGTGELFF
cdr3_nt: TGTGCCAGCCAACAAGGAGAGGGGATTGGGACCGGGGAGCTGTTTTTT

d_call: NA
clone_size: NA
v_call: TRBV10-3
j_call: TRBJ2-5
cdr3_length: 11
cdr3_aa: CAISESETQYF
cdr3_nt: TGTGCCATCAGTGAGTCGGAGACCCAGTACTTC

d_call: NA
clone_size: NA
v_call: TRBV30
j_call: TRBJ1-5
cdr3_length: 13
cdr3_aa: CAWSVDRQEPQHF
cdr3_nt: TGTGCCTGGAGTGTAGACAGGCAGGAGCCCCAGCATTTT

d_call: TRBD1
clone_size: NA
v_call: TRBV23-1
j_call: TRBJ1-1
cdr3_length: 16
cdr3_aa: CASTPGQGVSNTEAFF
cdr3_nt: TGCGCCAGCACTCCGGGACAGGGGGTTTCGAACACTGAAGCTTTCTTT

d_call: TRBD1
clone_size: NA
v_call: TRBV19
j_call: TRBJ1-5
cdr3_length: 15
cdr3_aa: CASSIMGQGNQPQHF
cdr3_nt: TGTGCCAGTAGTATAATGGGACAGGGCAATCAGCCCCAGCATTTT

d_call: NA
clone_size: NA
v_call: TRBV2
j_call: TRBJ2-2
cdr3_length: 13
cdr3_aa: CASSPLARRELFF
cdr3_nt: TGTGCCAGCAGCCCCCTCGCCCGGAGGGAGCTGTTTTTT

d_call: TRBD1
clone_size: NA
v_call: TRBV7-9
j_call: TRBJ2-7
cdr3_length: 14
cdr3_aa: CASSLPDRGDEQYF
cdr3_nt: TGTGCCAGCAGCTTACCCGACAGGGGAGATGAGCAGTACTTC

d_call: TRBD1
clone_size: few
v_call: TRBV10-3
j_call: TRBJ1-5
cdr3_length: 17
cdr3_aa: CATQGGTGTGIGQPQHF
cdr3_nt: TGTGCCACCCAAGGGGGGACAGGGACGGGGATTGGGCAGCCCCAGCATTTT

d_call: NA
clone_size: NA
v_call: TRBV2
j_call: TRBJ2-7
cdr3_length: 15
cdr3_aa: CASRRSPSTLYEQYF
cdr3_nt: TGTGCCAGCAGGAGATCTCCATCTACCCTCTACGAGCAGTACTTC

d_call: NA
clone_size: NA
v_call: TRBV7-2
j_call: TRBJ1-1
cdr3_length: 16
cdr3_aa: CASSLDCWETNTEAFF
cdr3_nt: TGTGCCAGCAGCTTAGATTGCTGGGAAACGAACACTGAAGCTTTCTTT

d_call: TRBD1
clone_size: NA
v_call: TRBV29-1
j_call: TRBJ1-1
cdr3_length: 14
cdr3_aa: CSVDRGRMNTEAFF
cdr3_nt: TGCAGCGTTGACAGGGGGCGGATGAACACTGAAGCTTTCTTT

d_call: NA
clone_size: NA
v_call: TRBV15
j_call: TRBJ1-2
cdr3_length: 14
cdr3_aa: CATSRQGTSWGYTF
cdr3_nt: TGTGCCACCAGCAGACAGGGTACCTCCTGGGGCTACACCTTC

d_call: NA
clone_size: once
v_call: TRBV4-3
j_call: TRBJ2-2
cdr3_length: 14
cdr3_aa: CASSQRGRAGELFF
cdr3_nt: TGCGCCAGCAGCCAACGGGGGCGCGCCGGGGAGCTGTTTTTT

d_call: NA
clone_size: NA
v_call: TRBV5-1
j_call: TRBJ2-1
cdr3_length: 12
cdr3_aa: CASSIGGPEQFF
cdr3_nt: TGCGCCAGCAGCATAGGGGGGCCCGAGCAGTTCTTC

d_call: NA
clone_size: NA
v_call: TRBV9
j_call: TRBJ2-3
cdr3_length: 15
cdr3_aa: CASSVGGTVVDTQYF
cdr3_nt: TGTGCCAGCAGCGTAGGGGGGACCGTGGTAGATACGCAGTATTTT

d_call: NA
clone_size: NA
v_call: TRBV2
j_call: TRBJ1-6
cdr3_length: 15
cdr3_aa: CASSEEGQAGSPLHF
cdr3_nt: TGTGCCAGCAGTGAAGAGGGGCAAGCAGGTTCACCCCTCCACTTT

d_call: TRBD2
clone_size: NA
v_call: TRBV30
j_call: TRBJ2-1
cdr3_length: 13
cdr3_aa: CAWSRGGYNEQFF
cdr3_nt: TGTGCCTGGAGCCGGGGGGGTTACAATGAGCAGTTCTTC

d_call: NA
clone_size: NA
v_call: TRBV15
j_call: TRBJ2-5
cdr3_length: 15
cdr3_aa: CATSRDRLVEETQYF
cdr3_nt: TGTGCCACCAGCAGAGACAGGCTAGTGGAAGAGACCCAGTACTTC

d_call: NA
clone_size: NA
v_call: TRBV7-2
j_call: TRBJ1-5
cdr3_length: 15
cdr3_aa: CASSLGRASNQPQHF
cdr3_nt: TGTGCCAGCAGCTTGGGGAGGGCCAGCAATCAGCCCCAGCATTTT

d_call: NA
clone_size: NA
v_call: TRBV6-6
j_call: TRBJ2-7
cdr3_length: 12
cdr3_aa: CASSYFPGEQYF
cdr3_nt: TGTGCCAGCAGTTATTTCCCTGGCGAGCAGTACTTC

d_call: NA
clone_size: NA
v_call: TRBV28
j_call: TRBJ2-7
cdr3_length: 12
cdr3_aa: CASLRSSYEQYF
cdr3_nt: TGTGCCAGCCTTCGAAGCTCCTACGAGCAGTACTTC

d_call: NA
clone_size: few
v_call: TRBV29-1
j_call: TRBJ2-5
cdr3_length: 12
cdr3_aa: CSVGYSQETQYF
cdr3_nt: TGCAGCGTTGGTTACAGCCAAGAGACCCAGTACTTC

d_call: NA
clone_size: NA
v_call: TRBV15
j_call: TRBJ2-3
cdr3_length: 13
cdr3_aa: CATRQGGLDTQYF
cdr3_nt: TGTGCCACCAGGCAGGGTGGGTTAGATACGCAGTATTTT

d_call: NA
clone_size: NA
v_call: TRBV9
j_call: TRBJ2-2
cdr3_length: 15
cdr3_aa: CASSVEGANTGELFF
cdr3_nt: TGTGCCAGCAGCGTAGAGGGGGCGAACACCGGGGAGCTGTTTTTT

d_call: NA
clone_size: NA
v_call: TRBV25-1
j_call: TRBJ2-6
cdr3_length: 15
cdr3_aa: CASSEAGPGANVLTF
cdr3_nt: TGTGCCAGCAGTGAAGCCGGGCCTGGGGCCAACGTCCTGACTTTC

d_call: NA
clone_size: NA
v_call: TRBV7-8
j_call: TRBJ2-5
cdr3_length: 14
cdr3_aa: CASSQNEGQETQYF
cdr3_nt: TGTGCCAGCAGCCAGAACGAGGGGCAAGAGACCCAGTACTTC

d_call: NA
clone_size: NA
v_call: TRBV2
j_call: TRBJ1-5
cdr3_length: 13
cdr3_aa: CASSWTEDQPQHF
cdr3_nt: TGTGCCAGCAGTTGGACAGAGGATCAGCCCCAGCATTTT

d_call: TRBD1
clone_size: NA
v_call: TRBV30
j_call: TRBJ1-4
cdr3_length: 14
cdr3_aa: CASGQGTTNEKLFF
cdr3_nt: TGTGCCAGTGGACAGGGTACAACTAATGAAAAACTGTTTTTT

d_call: TRBD1
clone_size: NA
v_call: TRBV29-1
j_call: TRBJ1-1
cdr3_length: 13
cdr3_aa: CSKWTGANTEAFF
cdr3_nt: TGCAGCAAATGGACAGGGGCGAACACTGAAGCTTTCTTT

d_call: TRBD2
clone_size: NA
v_call: TRBV29-1
j_call: TRBJ2-5
cdr3_length: 12
cdr3_aa: CSSGGGQETQYF
cdr3_nt: TGCAGCTCTGGCGGGGGTCAAGAGACCCAGTACTTC

d_call: TRBD2
clone_size: NA
v_call: TRBV27
j_call: TRBJ2-1
cdr3_length: 16
cdr3_aa: CASSRTSGSSYNEQFF
cdr3_nt: TGTGCCAGCAGTCGGACTAGCGGAAGCTCCTACAATGAGCAGTTCTTC

d_call: NA
clone_size: once
v_call: TRBV2
j_call: TRBJ2-3
cdr3_length: 15
cdr3_aa: CASSVQGTSTDTQYF
cdr3_nt: TGTGCCAGCAGTGTACAGGGAACTAGCACAGATACGCAGTATTTT

d_call: TRBD2
clone_size: NA
v_call: TRBV29-1
j_call: TRBJ2-3
cdr3_length: 17
cdr3_aa: CSTRGGGGRASTDTQYF
cdr3_nt: TGCAGCACGAGGGGCGGCGGGGGACGGGCTAGCACAGATACGCAGTATTTT

d_call: TRBD1
clone_size: few
v_call: TRBV4-2
j_call: TRBJ2-7
cdr3_length: 16
cdr3_aa: CASSEAPGGALYEQYF
cdr3_nt: TGTGCCAGCAGCGAAGCTCCAGGGGGCGCCCTCTACGAGCAGTACTTC

d_call: NA
clone_size: NA
v_call: TRBV30
j_call: TRBJ2-7
cdr3_length: 12
cdr3_aa: CAWSRELGEQYF
cdr3_nt: TGTGCCTGGTCTAGGGAGTTGGGAGAGCAGTACTTC

d_call: NA
clone_size: NA
v_call: TRBV29-1
j_call: TRBJ1-2
cdr3_length: 11
cdr3_aa: CSVAQGYGYTF
cdr3_nt: TGCAGCGTTGCACAAGGTTATGGCTACACCTTC

d_call: NA
clone_size: few
v_call: TRBV2
j_call: TRBJ1-2
cdr3_length: 15
cdr3_aa: CASSEYPASGYGYTF
cdr3_nt: TGTGCCAGCAGTGAATATCCAGCCTCGGGCTATGGCTACACCTTC

d_call: TRBD2
clone_size: few
v_call: TRBV30
j_call: TRBJ2-2
cdr3_length: 12
cdr3_aa: CRGGRNTGELFF
cdr3_nt: TGCCGGGGGGGTAGGAACACCGGGGAGCTGTTTTTT

d_call: NA
clone_size: once
v_call: TRBV29-1
j_call: TRBJ2-7
cdr3_length: 13
cdr3_aa: CSVRPVLTYEQYF
cdr3_nt: TGCAGCGTTCGCCCGGTCCTTACCTACGAGCAGTACTTC

d_call: TRBD2
clone_size: NA
v_call: TRBV9
j_call: TRBJ2-1
cdr3_length: 16
cdr3_aa: CASSTVAGGGYNEQFF
cdr3_nt: TGTGCCAGCAGCACCGTAGCGGGGGGAGGCTACAATGAGCAGTTCTTC